This TCR beta chain was identified during a study of siplizumab effects on memory and regulatory T cells. Germline loops: CDR1 SGHVS, CDR2 FNYEAQ. This CDR3 comprises 18 residues. J was trimmed by 3 bases and V by 1 base; bases with no gene match: 9. Assay used: immunoSEQ multiplex PCR; TCRdb lists only in-frame clones, some missing. The sample contains 70,000 or so clones, under 95% of which appear only once. The chain joins TRBV7-6 to TRBJ2-1, with 10 positions matching TRBD1. This receptor was obtained from a human donor in good health. Sequenced input: CD8+ T cells sorted from blood. The CDR3 coding sequence is TGTGCCAGCAGCTTAGAAGGACAGGGGGTTTTCCACTACAATGAGCAGTTCTTC. Translation gives CASSLEGQGVFHYNEQFF.